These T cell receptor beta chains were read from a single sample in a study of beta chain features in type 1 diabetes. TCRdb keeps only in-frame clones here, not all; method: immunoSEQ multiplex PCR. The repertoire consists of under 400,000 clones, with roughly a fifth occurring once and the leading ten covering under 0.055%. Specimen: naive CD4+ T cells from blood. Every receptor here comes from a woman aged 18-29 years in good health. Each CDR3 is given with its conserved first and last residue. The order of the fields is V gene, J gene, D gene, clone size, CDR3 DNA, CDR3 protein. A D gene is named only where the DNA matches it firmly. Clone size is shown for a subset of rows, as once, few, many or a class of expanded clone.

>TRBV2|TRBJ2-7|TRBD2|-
TGTGCCAGCTGCGGGACTAGGGTCGGCGAGCAGTACTTC
CASCGTRVGEQYF
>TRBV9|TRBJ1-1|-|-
TGTGCCAGCAGCGTCGGACAGCCGAACACTGAAGCTTTCTTT
CASSVGQPNTEAFF
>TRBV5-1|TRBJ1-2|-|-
TGCGCCAGCAGCTCCACGGATGGCGGGGACTATGGCTACACCTTC
CASSSTDGGDYGYTF
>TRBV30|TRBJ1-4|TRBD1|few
TGTGCCTGGATGGGACAGGAGAATGAAAAACTGTTTTTT
CAWMGQENEKLFF
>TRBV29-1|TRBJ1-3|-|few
TGCAGCGTTGAACTCGTGGGAAACACCATATATTTT
CSVELVGNTIYF
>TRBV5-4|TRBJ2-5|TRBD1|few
TGTGCCAGCAGCGTGGACAGGGCCGGGTCCCAGTACTTC
CASSVDRAGSQYF
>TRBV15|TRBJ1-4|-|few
TGTGCCACCAGCAGAGTCGGGGGAGTGGAGGAAAAACTGTTTTTT
CATSRVGGVEEKLFF
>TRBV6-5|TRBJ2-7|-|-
TGTGCCAGCAGTTACCTAGCGCGAAGCTCCTACGAGCAGTACTTC
CASSYLARSSYEQYF
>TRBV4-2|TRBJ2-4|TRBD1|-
TGTGCCAGCAGCTTGGAACAGGGGGCAAACATTCAGTACTTC
CASSLEQGANIQYF
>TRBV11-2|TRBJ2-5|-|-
TGTGCCAGCAGCTTAGATTACGCGGAGACCCAGTACTTC
CASSLDYAETQYF
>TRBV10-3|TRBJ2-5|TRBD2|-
TGTGCCACCCTAGGGACTAGTAAAGAGACCCAGTACTTC
CATLGTSKETQYF
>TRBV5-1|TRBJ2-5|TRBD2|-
TGCGCCAGCAGCTCCGGGACTAGCGGAAGTCAAGAGACCCAGTACTTC
CASSSGTSGSQETQYF
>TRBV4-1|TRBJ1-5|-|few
TGCGCCAGCAGCCAAGAAGCTACGGGGTTCGGACAGCCCCAGCATTTT
CASSQEATGFGQPQHF
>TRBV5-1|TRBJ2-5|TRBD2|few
TGCGCCAGCAGCCAGGGACTAGAAGAGACCCAGTACTTC
CASSQGLEETQYF
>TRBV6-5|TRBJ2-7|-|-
TGTGCCAGCAGTTACAATGGGCTGCAAATCTACGAGCAGTACTTC
CASSYNGLQIYEQYF
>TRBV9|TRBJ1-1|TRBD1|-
TGTGCCAGCAGCGTAGTGGGGACAGCCTCTCCAGCTTTCTTT
CASSVVGTASPAFF